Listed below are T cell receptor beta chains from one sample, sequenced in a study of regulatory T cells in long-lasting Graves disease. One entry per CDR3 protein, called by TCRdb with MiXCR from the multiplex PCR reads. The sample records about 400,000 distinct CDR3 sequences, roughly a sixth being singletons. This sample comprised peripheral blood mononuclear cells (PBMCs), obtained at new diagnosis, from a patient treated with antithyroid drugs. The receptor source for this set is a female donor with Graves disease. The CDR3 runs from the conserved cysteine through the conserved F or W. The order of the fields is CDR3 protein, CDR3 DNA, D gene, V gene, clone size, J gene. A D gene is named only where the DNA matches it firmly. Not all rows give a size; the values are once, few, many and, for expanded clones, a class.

CASSLQRLVGQETQYF TGTGCCAGCTCTCTCCAAAGACTAGTAGGCCAAGAGACCCAGTACTTC - TRBV18 - TRBJ2-5
CASTRQGLTEAFF TGTGCCAGTACACGACAGGGGTTAACTGAAGCTTTCTTT TRBD1 TRBV3-1 many TRBJ1-1
CASSVAGTGGRGTYNEQFF TGTGCCAGCAGTGTGGCCGGGACAGGGGGCCGGGGAACCTACAATGAGCAGTTCTTC TRBD1 TRBV2 - TRBJ2-1
CASSPRDRLKKLNQPQHF TGTGCCAGCAGTCCGAGGGACAGGCTAAAAAAACTGAATCAGCCCCAGCATTTT TRBD1 TRBV27 - TRBJ1-5
CATKTVASVEQYF TGTGCCACCAAAACGGTGGCTAGCGTCGAGCAGTACTTC - TRBV24-1 - TRBJ2-7
CSARQNHQPQHF TGCAGTGCTAGACAGAACCATCAGCCCCAGCATTTT - TRBV20-1 many TRBJ1-5
CASSHGSWTDGYTF TGTGCCAGCAGCCACGGCAGCTGGACCGATGGCTACACCTTC - TRBV14 few TRBJ1-2
CASSDRDRDTGELFF TGTGCCAGCAGTGACCGGGACAGGGACACCGGGGAGCTGTTTTTT TRBD1 TRBV3-1 - TRBJ2-2
CSVDQGLTEAFF TGCAGCGTTGATCAGGGCCTCACTGAAGCTTTCTTT - TRBV29-1 - TRBJ1-1
CASSLTAEAAETQYF TGTGCCAGCAGCTTAACGGCAGAAGCGGCAGAGACCCAGTACTTC - TRBV7-3 - TRBJ2-5
CASSRRSSSGNTIYF TGTGCCAGCTCACGACGTTCGTCCTCTGGAAACACCATATATTTT - TRBV18 - TRBJ1-3
CASSQEIRAANYGYTF TGTGCCAGCAGCCAAGAAATCCGAGCGGCTAACTATGGCTACACCTTC - TRBV4-2 few TRBJ1-2
CASAVQGFSYEQYF TGTGCCAGCGCCGTTCAGGGGTTTTCCTACGAGCAGTACTTC - TRBV7-9 few TRBJ2-7
CASSLYKTEAFF TGTGCCAGCAGCTTATACAAGACAGAAGCTTTCTTT - TRBV11-3 many TRBJ1-1
CASRNLAGRHNEQFF TGTGCCAGCAGGAACTTAGCGGGAAGACACAATGAGCAGTTCTTC TRBD2 TRBV6-1 many TRBJ2-1
CASSLETGVFVDEQYF TGTGCCAGCAGCTTAGAGACAGGGGTGTTCGTGGACGAGCAGTACTTC TRBD1 TRBV7-2 few TRBJ2-7
CASSPSGYKETQYF TGTGCCAGCAGCCCGAGCGGTTATAAAGAGACCCAGTACTTC - TRBV3-1 many TRBJ2-5
CASSDRVNQPQHF TGTGCCAGCAGTGACAGAGTCAATCAGCCCCAGCATTTT - TRBV2 many TRBJ1-5
CASSYLQGRAGELFF TGTGCCAGCAGTTACCTCCAGGGGCGAGCCGGGGAGCTGTTTTTT - TRBV6-5 many TRBJ2-2
CASSPDRFMAGNTIYF TGTGCCAGCTCACCTGACAGATTCATGGCTGGAAACACCATATATTTT - TRBV18 few TRBJ1-3
CASSVGLAGWGEQFF TGTGCCAGCAGCGTAGGTCTAGCGGGATGGGGCGAGCAGTTCTTC TRBD2 TRBV9 - TRBJ2-1
CASGLFKPGGDNTEAFF TGTGCTAGTGGTTTATTTAAACCCGGGGGGGATAACACTGAAGCTTTCTTT - TRBV12-5 many TRBJ1-1
CASTTSRYYEQYF TGTGCCAGCACAACTAGCCGCTACTACGAGCAGTACTTC - TRBV6-2/TRBV6-3 many TRBJ2-7
CASSLDRSHEQFF TGTGCCAGCAGCCTCGACAGGAGCCATGAGCAGTTCTTC - TRBV12-3/TRBV12-4 many TRBJ2-1
CSVPPGLAHNEQFF TGCAGTGTCCCACCGGGACTAGCGCACAATGAGCAGTTCTTC TRBD2 TRBV20-1 many TRBJ2-1
CASSLIWLSGYTF TGTGCCAGCAGCTTAATCTGGTTGTCTGGCTACACCTTC - TRBV7-9 few TRBJ1-2
CASSADRASPLHF TGTGCCAGCAGCGCAGACAGGGCTTCACCCCTCCACTTT TRBD1 TRBV7-6 - TRBJ1-6
CASSLTVGEAFF TGTGCCAGCAGCCTTACAGTGGGTGAAGCTTTCTTT - TRBV3-1 many TRBJ1-1
CASSASGRVPNTEAFF TGTGCCAGCAGCGCATCTGGGAGGGTCCCGAACACTGAAGCTTTCTTT - TRBV9 - TRBJ1-1
CASSQTSGDYYNEQFF TGTGCCAGCAGCCAGACTAGCGGGGACTACTACAATGAGCAGTTCTTC TRBD2 TRBV13 few TRBJ2-1
CASPCNYGYTF TGTGCCAGCCCCTGTAACTATGGCTACACCTTC - TRBV2 many TRBJ1-2
CASSVFTAHSNQPQHF TGTGCCAGCTCGGTTTTTACAGCCCATAGCAATCAGCCCCAGCATTTT - TRBV2 - TRBJ1-5
CASSHNTPGQGNYGYTF TGTGCCAGCAGCCACAACACTCCGGGACAGGGGAACTATGGCTACACCTTC TRBD1 TRBV28 - TRBJ1-2
CASSPGELVGVFF TGTGCCAGCAGCCCGGGGGAACTTGTAGGAGTGTTCTTT - TRBV5-4 - TRBJ1-1
CASSPTGTHQWGDTQYF TGTGCCAGCAGCCCAACCGGGACGCATCAGTGGGGGGATACGCAGTATTTT - TRBV7-2 many TRBJ2-3
CASGLFQGNTEAFF TGTGCTAGTGGTTTGTTCCAGGGTAACACTGAAGCTTTCTTT - TRBV12-5 many TRBJ1-1
CSVESPLGNRGRRDYGYTF TGCAGCGTTGAAAGTCCCCTCGGGAACAGGGGGCGTAGAGACTATGGCTACACCTTC TRBD1 TRBV29-1 many TRBJ1-2
CASKGDRDATEAFF TGTGCCAGCAAGGGCGACAGGGACGCCACTGAAGCTTTCTTT TRBD1 TRBV28 many TRBJ1-1
CASSLLAGQGTYEQYF TGTGCCAGCAGTTTATTGGCGGGACAGGGGACCTACGAGCAGTACTTC TRBD1 TRBV28 once TRBJ2-7
CASRGSGTNTGELFF TGTGCCAGCAGGGGGAGCGGGACGAACACCGGGGAGCTGTTTTTT TRBD2 TRBV7-6 many TRBJ2-2
CASSSTTRRETQYF TGTGCCAGCAGCTCGACCACTAGACGAGAGACCCAGTACTTC - TRBV7-9 many TRBJ2-5
CASSILAGGLGETQYF TGTGCCAGCAGCATACTAGCGGGAGGACTTGGAGAGACCCAGTACTTC TRBD2 TRBV7-2 many TRBJ2-5
CASSGLAADTQYF TGTGCCAGCAGTGGGCTAGCGGCAGATACGCAGTATTTT TRBD2 TRBV6-2/TRBV6-3 many TRBJ2-3